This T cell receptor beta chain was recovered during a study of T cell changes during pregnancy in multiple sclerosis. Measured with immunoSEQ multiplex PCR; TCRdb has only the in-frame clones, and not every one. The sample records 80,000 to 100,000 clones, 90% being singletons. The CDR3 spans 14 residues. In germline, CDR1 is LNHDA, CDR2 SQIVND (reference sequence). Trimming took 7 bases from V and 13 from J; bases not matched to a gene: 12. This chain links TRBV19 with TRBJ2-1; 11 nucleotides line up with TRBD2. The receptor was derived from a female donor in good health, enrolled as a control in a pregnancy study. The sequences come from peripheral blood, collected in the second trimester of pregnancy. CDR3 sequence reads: CASKDSGRANGQFF. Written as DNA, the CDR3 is TGTGCCAGTAAGGATAGCGGGAGGGCCAATGGACAGTTCTTC.